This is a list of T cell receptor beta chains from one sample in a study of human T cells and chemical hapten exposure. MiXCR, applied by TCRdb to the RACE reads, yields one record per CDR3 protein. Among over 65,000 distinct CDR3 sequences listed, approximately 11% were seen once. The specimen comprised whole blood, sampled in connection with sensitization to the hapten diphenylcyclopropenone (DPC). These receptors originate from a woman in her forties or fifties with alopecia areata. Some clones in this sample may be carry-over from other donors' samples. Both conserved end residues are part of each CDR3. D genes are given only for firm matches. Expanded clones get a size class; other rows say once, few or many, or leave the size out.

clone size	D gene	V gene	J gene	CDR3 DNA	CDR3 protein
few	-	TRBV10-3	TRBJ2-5	TGTGCCATCAGTGAGTCGCACGTGTACCAAGAGACCCAGTACTTC	CAISESHVYQETQYF
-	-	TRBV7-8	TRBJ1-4	TGTGCCAGCAGCCTAACTCAGGTCCGACTCTCTAATGAAAAACTGTTTTTT	CASSLTQVRLSNEKLFF
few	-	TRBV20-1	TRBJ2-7	TGCAGTGCTCCGAACAGGGTGGGCTACGAGCAGTACTTC	CSAPNRVGYEQYF
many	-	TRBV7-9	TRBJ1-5	TGTGCCAGCAGCGCGGGGACCCCAGCCAATCAGCCCCAGCATTTT	CASSAGTPANQPQHF
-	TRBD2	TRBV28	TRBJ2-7	TGTGCCAGCAGCCCGACTGGCGGGGGTTTCCAGTACTTC	CASSPTGGGFQYF
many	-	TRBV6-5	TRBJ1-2	TGTGCCAGCAGGAAAGAGTATGGGGACACTCAGAACTATGGCTACACCTTC	CASRKEYGDTQNYGYTF
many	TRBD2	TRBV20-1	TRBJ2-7	TGCAGTGCTAGAGACCCTTGGACTAGCGGGAACTCCTACGAGCAGTACTTC	CSARDPWTSGNSYEQYF
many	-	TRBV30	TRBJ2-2	TGTGCCTGGAGTGTCGCCTGGGGCGGAGGGAACACCGGGGAGCTGTTTTTT	CAWSVAWGGGNTGELFF
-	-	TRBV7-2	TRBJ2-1	TGTGCCAGCAGCTTAGGGGCAGCCTACAATGAGCAGTTCTTC	CASSLGAAYNEQFF
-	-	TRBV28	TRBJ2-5	TGTGCCAGCAGTTTACAGGAACCGTTCCAAGAGACCCAGTACTTC	CASSLQEPFQETQYF
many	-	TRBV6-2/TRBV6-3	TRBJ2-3	TGTGCCAGCAGCCAGACACGTGCGGCCACAGATACGCAGTATTTT	CASSQTRAATDTQYF
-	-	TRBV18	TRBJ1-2	TGTGCCAGCTCACCGGGCCCTGGCTATGGCTACACCTTC	CASSPGPGYGYTF
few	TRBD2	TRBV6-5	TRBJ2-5	TGTGCCAGCAGGTCCGGGACTAGGGGAGAGACCCAGTACTTC	CASRSGTRGETQYF
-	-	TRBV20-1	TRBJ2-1	TGCAGTGCTAGAGCCTCGGGTAACAATGAGCAGTTCTTC	CSARASGNNEQFF
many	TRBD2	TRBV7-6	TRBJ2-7	TGTGCCAGCAGCTCGGGACTAGCGGCCCCTCAGTACGAGCAGTACTTC	CASSSGLAAPQYEQYF
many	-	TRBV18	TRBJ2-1	TGTGCCAGCTCACGGGCAGGTGAGCAGTTCTTC	CASSRAGEQFF
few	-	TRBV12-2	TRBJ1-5	TGTGCAAGTCGCTTAGGAGCCCAGGGGGTTCGCTGTCAGCCCCAGCATTTT	CASRLGAQGVRCQPQHF
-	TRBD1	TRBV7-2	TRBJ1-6	TGTGCCAGCAGCCTACTAGGACAGGGCGGCTATTCGCCCCTCCACTTT	CASSLLGQGGYSPLHF
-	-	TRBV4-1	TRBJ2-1	TGCGCCAGCAGCCATCCGGGGCCGAGCTCCTACAATGAGCAGTTCTTC	CASSHPGPSSYNEQFF
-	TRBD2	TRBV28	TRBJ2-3	TGTGCCAGCAGTTTTCCCTTAGCGGGAGGGCCTGATACGCAGTATTTT	CASSFPLAGGPDTQYF
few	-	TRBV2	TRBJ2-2	TGTGTCAGCACTGGGACGGTGAGGAACACCGGGGAGCTGTTTTTT	CVSTGTVRNTGELFF
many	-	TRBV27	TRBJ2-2	TGTGCCAGCAGTTTCCTAACCAAATCGAACACCGGGGAGCTGTTTTTT	CASSFLTKSNTGELFF
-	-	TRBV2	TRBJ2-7	TGTGCCAGCAGTGATTTTGAATCCTACGAGCAGTACTTC	CASSDFESYEQYF
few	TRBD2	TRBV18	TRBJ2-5	TGTGCCAGCTCACCTGGACTAGCGGGAGAACGGGAGACCCAGTACTTC	CASSPGLAGERETQYF
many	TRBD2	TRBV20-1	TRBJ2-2	TGCAGTGCCCGTATAGCGGGAAGGTCCGGGGAGCTGTTTTTT	CSARIAGRSGELFF
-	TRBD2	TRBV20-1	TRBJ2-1	TGCAGTGAGGCTAGCGGCCTAGGGAATGAGCAGTTCTTC	CSEASGLGNEQFF
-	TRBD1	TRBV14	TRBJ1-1	TGTGCCAGCAGCCAAGAGGCAGGGGGGCTCACTGAAGCTTTCTTT	CASSQEAGGLTEAFF
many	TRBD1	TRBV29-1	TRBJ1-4	TGCAGCGTCGCCGGGACAGGGGGCAGTGGCGAAAAACTGTTTTTT	CSVAGTGGSGEKLFF
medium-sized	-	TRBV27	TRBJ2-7	TGTGCCAGCGGGGGGCAGCTGAGCTCCTACGAGCAGTACTTC	CASGGQLSSYEQYF
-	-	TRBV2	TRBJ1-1	TGTGCCAGCAGTGGTCCGAACACTGAAGCTTTCTTT	CASSGPNTEAFF
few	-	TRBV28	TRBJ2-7	TGTGCCAGCAGCAAGGCCTTCCGGGACACCGGACGGAACTCCTACGAGCAGTACTTC	CASSKAFRDTGRNSYEQYF
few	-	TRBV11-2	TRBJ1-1	TGTGCCAGCAGCCTAGGCCGGGGGGGGACTGAAGCTTTCTTT	CASSLGRGGTEAFF
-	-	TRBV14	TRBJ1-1	TGTGCCAGCAGCCGTTGGACACTGAACACTGAAGCTTTCTTT	CASSRWTLNTEAFF
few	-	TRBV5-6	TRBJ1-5	TGTGCCAGCAGCTCCCTAGGGGTCCGAAATCAGCCCCAGCATTTT	CASSSLGVRNQPQHF
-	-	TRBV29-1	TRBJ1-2	TGCAGCGTCCGACCCGACCGGGGCGGGCGTGGCTACACCTTC	CSVRPDRGGRGYTF
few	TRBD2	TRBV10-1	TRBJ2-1	TGCGCCAGCAGTGAGATTAGCGGGGCCAGCTCCTACAATGAGCAGTTCTTC	CASSEISGASSYNEQFF
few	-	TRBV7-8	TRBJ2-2	TGTGCCAGCAGCTTCCCAGCGAACACCGGGGAGCTGTTTTTT	CASSFPANTGELFF
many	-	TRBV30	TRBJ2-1	TGTGCCTGGATGACGGGAAATGAGCAGTTCTTC	CAWMTGNEQFF
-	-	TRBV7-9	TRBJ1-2	TGTGCCAGCAGCTTCCCCATTGGGGAGGGTAACTATGGCTACACCTTC	CASSFPIGEGNYGYTF
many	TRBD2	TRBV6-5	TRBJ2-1	TGTGCCAGCAGTTACTCGATCCTAGCGGTTGATGAGCAGTTCTTC	CASSYSILAVDEQFF
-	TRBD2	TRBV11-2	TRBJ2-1	TGTGCCAGCAGCTTAGGAGGGAGGGGCCCCAATGAGCAGTTCTTC	CASSLGGRGPNEQFF
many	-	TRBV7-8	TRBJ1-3	TGTGCCAGCAGCCAGCAGGTTAACTCTGGAAACACCATATATTTT	CASSQQVNSGNTIYF
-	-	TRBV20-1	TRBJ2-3	TGCAGTGCTAGAGATAGTCCTAGCGGCACAGATACGCAGTATTTT	CSARDSPSGTDTQYF
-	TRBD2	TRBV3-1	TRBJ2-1	TGTGCCAGCAGCCCAGGAATTAGCGGGGTCTCGGGGTTCTTC	CASSPGISGVSGFF
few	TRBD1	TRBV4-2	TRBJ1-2	TGTGCCAGCAGCCCGCAGGGGGCGTATGGCTACACCTTC	CASSPQGAYGYTF
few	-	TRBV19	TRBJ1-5	TGTGCCAGTACCGCGAGGGCTAGGCGTGGAGGTCCTCAGCCCCAGCATTTT	CASTARARRGGPQPQHF
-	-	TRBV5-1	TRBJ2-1	TGCGCCAGCAGCTTCACAGGGAAGGATGAGCAGTTCTTC	CASSFTGKDEQFF
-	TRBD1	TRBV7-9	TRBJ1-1	TGTGCCAGCAAGAGTGGAGGGACAGACCTTATGAACACTGAAGCTTTCTTT	CASKSGGTDLMNTEAFF
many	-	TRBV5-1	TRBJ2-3	TGCGCCAGCAGCTTGGATCAACTGGGCACAGATACGCAGTATTTT	CASSLDQLGTDTQYF
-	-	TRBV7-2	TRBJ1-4	TGTGCCAGCAGCTTAGATCTTGTGGGGGGTGAAAAACTGTTTTTT	CASSLDLVGGEKLFF
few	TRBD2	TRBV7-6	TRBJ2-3	TGTGCCAGCAGCCCCCTGACTAGCGGGAGCTACCAATACACAGATACGCAGTATTTT	CASSPLTSGSYQYTDTQYF
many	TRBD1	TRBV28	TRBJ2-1	TGTGCCAGCAGTAGTCACGGGACAGGGGCCTCCTACAATGAGCAGTTCTTC	CASSSHGTGASYNEQFF
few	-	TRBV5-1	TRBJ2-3	TGCGCCAGCAGCAATCGGACCAATTTGGAGGGGCAGTATTTT	CASSNRTNLEGQYF
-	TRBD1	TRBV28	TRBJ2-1	TGTGCCAGCAGGGGACAGGGGCAATACTACAATGAGCAGTTCTTC	CASRGQGQYYNEQFF
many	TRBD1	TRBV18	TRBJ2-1	TGTGCCAGCTCACCACCGGGACAGGGGGCCTGGGACTATTACAATGAGCAGTTCTTC	CASSPPGQGAWDYYNEQFF
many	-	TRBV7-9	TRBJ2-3	TGTGCCAGCAGCCCCGTCTCAGATACGCAGTATTTT	CASSPVSDTQYF
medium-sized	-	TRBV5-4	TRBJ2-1	TGTGCCAGCAGCTTGGTTGGTGATGAGCAGTTCTTC	CASSLVGDEQFF
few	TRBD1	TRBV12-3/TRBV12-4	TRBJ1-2	TGTGCCAGCACCTTGGACAGGGGATTTACCTATGGCTACACCTTC	CASTLDRGFTYGYTF
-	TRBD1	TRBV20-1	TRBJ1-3	TGCAGTGCTAAACAGGGGGCAAACACCATATATTTT	CSAKQGANTIYF
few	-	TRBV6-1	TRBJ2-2	TGTGCCAGCAGTGAAGCTAACAGGGGACTCTCGAGCACCGGGGAGCTGTTTTTT	CASSEANRGLSSTGELFF